The rows below give T cell receptor beta chains drawn from one sample of a study of blood T cell repertoires in COVID-19. The assay was immunoSEQ multiplex PCR, and TCRdb's table has in-frame clones only and misses some. The sample yields 180,000 or so clones, around 80% seen once. Sequences were obtained from PBMCs or T cells enriched from blood (not recorded which). These receptors came from a woman aged 55 to 70 who had recovered from COVID-19. Both conserved end residues are part of each CDR3. The D gene is left open where the match is weak. The size field is filled for only some rows; it gives once, few, many or a size class.

clone size: -
J gene: TRBJ2-2
V gene: TRBV11-3
D gene: TRBD1
CDR3 DNA: TGTGCCAGCAGCTTCAACAGGGGTACCGGCGGGGAGCTGTTTTTT
CDR3 protein: CASSFNRGTGGELFF

clone size: -
J gene: TRBJ1-2
V gene: TRBV20-1
D gene: -
CDR3 DNA: TGCAGTGCCCCCGGAGGGGGGGTAGACACCTTC
CDR3 protein: CSAPGGGVDTF

clone size: once
J gene: TRBJ1-1
V gene: TRBV19
D gene: -
CDR3 DNA: TGTGCCAGTAGCCCGGTCAGGGGAAGCGAAGCTTTCTTT
CDR3 protein: CASSPVRGSEAFF

clone size: -
J gene: TRBJ2-7
V gene: TRBV6-5
D gene: -
CDR3 DNA: TGTGCCAGCATGGGGCCCCCCTACGAGCAGTACTTC
CDR3 protein: CASMGPPYEQYF

clone size: once
J gene: TRBJ1-6
V gene: TRBV3-1/TRBV3-2
D gene: -
CDR3 DNA: TGTGCCAGCAGGAACATCCGCTCACCCCTCCACTTT
CDR3 protein: CASRNIRSPLHF

clone size: -
J gene: TRBJ1-5
V gene: TRBV2
D gene: -
CDR3 DNA: TGTGCCAGCAGTCAGGTAAACCCTGGGCAGCCCCAGCATTTT
CDR3 protein: CASSQVNPGQPQHF

clone size: few
J gene: TRBJ1-2
V gene: TRBV5-1
D gene: TRBD1
CDR3 DNA: TGCGCCAGCAAAGGACAGGGGGCTAACTATGGCTACACCTTC
CDR3 protein: CASKGQGANYGYTF

clone size: -
J gene: TRBJ2-7
V gene: TRBV5-4
D gene: -
CDR3 DNA: TGTGCCAGCAGCTTCGGGGGCTACGAGCAGTACTTC
CDR3 protein: CASSFGGYEQYF

clone size: -
J gene: TRBJ1-1
V gene: TRBV27
D gene: -
CDR3 DNA: TGTGCCAGCAGTTTATGGCCCTTGAACACTGAAGCTTTCTTT
CDR3 protein: CASSLWPLNTEAFF

clone size: -
J gene: TRBJ2-5
V gene: TRBV21-1
D gene: -
CDR3 DNA: TGTGCCAGCAGCAATCTACCGGGACAGGGCGAAGAGACCCAGTACTTC
CDR3 protein: CASSNLPGQGEETQYF

clone size: -
J gene: TRBJ1-6
V gene: TRBV10-1
D gene: -
CDR3 DNA: TGCGCCAGCAGTGATGAGAATTCACCCCTCCACTTT
CDR3 protein: CASSDENSPLHF

clone size: -
J gene: TRBJ2-1
V gene: TRBV12-3/TRBV12-4
D gene: -
CDR3 DNA: TGTGCCAGCACCAACCCCATTAGTGATGAGCAGTTCTTC
CDR3 protein: CASTNPISDEQFF

clone size: -
J gene: TRBJ1-2
V gene: TRBV11-2
D gene: TRBD1
CDR3 DNA: TGTGCCAGCAGCTCACTCCGGGACAGGGCCCTCTCTAACTATGGCTACACCTTC
CDR3 protein: CASSSLRDRALSNYGYTF

clone size: -
J gene: TRBJ2-2
V gene: TRBV6-5
D gene: -
CDR3 DNA: TGTGCCAGCAGCCTACGTCCCGGGGAGCTGTTTTTT
CDR3 protein: CASSLRPGELFF

clone size: few
J gene: TRBJ1-4
V gene: TRBV28
D gene: TRBD1
CDR3 DNA: TGTGCCAGCAGCGTACAGGGGGCATTTGAAAAACTGTTTTTT
CDR3 protein: CASSVQGAFEKLFF

clone size: -
J gene: TRBJ2-3
V gene: TRBV7-3
D gene: -
CDR3 DNA: TGTGCCAGCAGCCCGACGGCGGTCACAGATACGCAGTATTTT
CDR3 protein: CASSPTAVTDTQYF

clone size: once
J gene: TRBJ1-2
V gene: TRBV30
D gene: TRBD1
CDR3 DNA: TGTGCCTGGAGTAGGGGGATGAGCGGACAGGGGGCTTTTGGCTACACCTTC
CDR3 protein: CAWSRGMSGQGAFGYTF

clone size: -
J gene: TRBJ2-3
V gene: TRBV7-3
D gene: TRBD1
CDR3 DNA: TGTGCCAGCAGCTTAAAATACAGGGGTGAACCTAGTAAAACCCTCACAGATACGCAGTATTTT
CDR3 protein: CASSLKYRGEPSKTLTDTQYF

clone size: -
J gene: TRBJ2-7
V gene: TRBV28
D gene: TRBD1
CDR3 DNA: TGTGCCAGCAGCTCCGGGACAGGGGGGGCGTGGGAGCAGTACTTC
CDR3 protein: CASSSGTGGAWEQYF

clone size: -
J gene: TRBJ2-1
V gene: TRBV25-1
D gene: -
CDR3 DNA: TGTGCCAGCAGTGAACTATACAATGAGCAGTTCTTC
CDR3 protein: CASSELYNEQFF

clone size: -
J gene: TRBJ1-5
V gene: TRBV12-3/TRBV12-4
D gene: -
CDR3 DNA: TGTGCCAGCAGTGACCGAGGGCCCCAGCATTTT
CDR3 protein: CASSDRGPQHF

clone size: -
J gene: TRBJ2-2
V gene: TRBV19
D gene: TRBD2
CDR3 DNA: TGTGCCAGTAGTAGCGGGGCGGGAGGGCGAACCGGGGAGCTGTTTTTT
CDR3 protein: CASSSGAGGRTGELFF

clone size: -
J gene: TRBJ2-1
V gene: TRBV28
D gene: -
CDR3 DNA: TGTGCCAGCAGTTTCCTAGCGTCTAGCTCCTACAATGAGCAGTTCTTC
CDR3 protein: CASSFLASSSYNEQFF

clone size: -
J gene: TRBJ2-7
V gene: TRBV5-4
D gene: TRBD2
CDR3 DNA: TGTGCCAGCAGCTTAGCGGGGGGACTCTCCTACGAGCAGTACTTC
CDR3 protein: CASSLAGGLSYEQYF

clone size: -
J gene: TRBJ1-4
V gene: TRBV28
D gene: -
CDR3 DNA: TGTGCCAGCACTACGTGGGGGGATGAAAAACTGTTTTTT
CDR3 protein: CASTTWGDEKLFF

clone size: few
J gene: TRBJ1-6
V gene: TRBV7-2
D gene: -
CDR3 DNA: TGTGCCAGCAGCTTAGTAGCAGGGTCCTATAATTCACCCCTCCACTTT
CDR3 protein: CASSLVAGSYNSPLHF

clone size: -
J gene: TRBJ2-7
V gene: TRBV7-2
D gene: -
CDR3 DNA: TGTGCCAGCAGCTTATCGGGACTTCAAACCTACGAGCAGTACTTC
CDR3 protein: CASSLSGLQTYEQYF

clone size: -
J gene: TRBJ1-1
V gene: TRBV19
D gene: TRBD1
CDR3 DNA: TGTGCCAGTGCGCGCACATTGAGACAGGGAATGAACACTGAAGCTTTCTTT
CDR3 protein: CASARTLRQGMNTEAFF

clone size: -
J gene: TRBJ2-1
V gene: TRBV9
D gene: -
CDR3 DNA: TGTGCCAGCAGCGTAGATCCCCTTACCAGGGGACACCAGTTCTTC
CDR3 protein: CASSVDPLTRGHQFF

clone size: -
J gene: TRBJ2-1
V gene: TRBV19
D gene: TRBD1
CDR3 DNA: TGTGCCAGCAAGCCCCCGGGACAGGTCTACAATGAGCAGTTCTTC
CDR3 protein: CASKPPGQVYNEQFF

clone size: few
J gene: TRBJ2-1
V gene: TRBV3-1/TRBV3-2
D gene: TRBD1
CDR3 DNA: TGTGCCAGCAGCCACCGGGACAGGGTGCTGAATGAGCAGTTCTTC
CDR3 protein: CASSHRDRVLNEQFF

clone size: -
J gene: TRBJ2-3
V gene: TRBV5-1
D gene: -
CDR3 DNA: TGCGCCAGCAGCCGGGACTCAGGCACAGATACGCAGTATTTT
CDR3 protein: CASSRDSGTDTQYF

clone size: -
J gene: TRBJ2-7
V gene: TRBV11-1
D gene: TRBD1
CDR3 DNA: TGTGCCAGCAGCTCCCGGGACAGGGGTCCGCAGCAGTACTTC
CDR3 protein: CASSSRDRGPQQYF

clone size: -
J gene: TRBJ2-1
V gene: TRBV5-1
D gene: TRBD2
CDR3 DNA: TGCGCCAGCAGCTTGGAACTAGCGGGAGTTGGTGAGCAGTTCTTC
CDR3 protein: CASSLELAGVGEQFF

clone size: -
J gene: TRBJ2-1
V gene: TRBV19
D gene: TRBD2
CDR3 DNA: TGTGCCAGTAGTCCGACTAGCGGGCCGTACAATGAGCAGTTCTTC
CDR3 protein: CASSPTSGPYNEQFF

clone size: -
J gene: TRBJ2-7
V gene: TRBV5-4
D gene: TRBD1
CDR3 DNA: TGTGCCAGCAGCTTGTATGGACAGGGTGTAGGTAGGGAGCAGTACTTC
CDR3 protein: CASSLYGQGVGREQYF

clone size: -
J gene: TRBJ2-5
V gene: TRBV7-9
D gene: -
CDR3 DNA: TGTGCCAGCAGCCCACACTCTGGAGGATCAGAGACCCAGTACTTC
CDR3 protein: CASSPHSGGSETQYF

clone size: -
J gene: TRBJ1-4
V gene: TRBV3-1/TRBV3-2
D gene: -
CDR3 DNA: TGTGCCAGCAGCCAAGACGACGGACACAAACTGTTTTTT
CDR3 protein: CASSQDDGHKLFF

clone size: -
J gene: TRBJ1-6
V gene: TRBV9
D gene: -
CDR3 DNA: TGTGCCAGCAGCGTCGGGGGGCTTAATAATTCACCCCTCCACTTT
CDR3 protein: CASSVGGLNNSPLHF

clone size: -
J gene: TRBJ1-4
V gene: TRBV21-1
D gene: -
CDR3 DNA: TGTGCCAGCAGCAAAGTGGGAGGGGGTGAAAAACTGTTTTTT
CDR3 protein: CASSKVGGGEKLFF

clone size: -
J gene: TRBJ2-3
V gene: TRBV10-3
D gene: TRBD1
CDR3 DNA: TGTGCCATCAAAGGACAGGGGGAAGATACGCAGTATTTT
CDR3 protein: CAIKGQGEDTQYF

clone size: -
J gene: TRBJ1-4
V gene: TRBV9
D gene: TRBD1
CDR3 DNA: TGTGCCAGCAGCCCTCGACAGGGAACTAATGAAAAACTGTTTTTT
CDR3 protein: CASSPRQGTNEKLFF

clone size: -
J gene: TRBJ2-5
V gene: TRBV6-1
D gene: -
CDR3 DNA: TGTGCCAGCAGTGAAGACGACAACCGTAACGGGGGGACCCAGTACTTC
CDR3 protein: CASSEDDNRNGGTQYF

clone size: -
J gene: TRBJ1-5
V gene: TRBV12-3/TRBV12-4
D gene: -
CDR3 DNA: TGTGCCAGCAGTTTTCAGGGCAACCAGCCCCAGCATTTT
CDR3 protein: CASSFQGNQPQHF

clone size: -
J gene: TRBJ1-1
V gene: TRBV5-1
D gene: -
CDR3 DNA: TGCGCCAGCAGCTTGTTCGGCAGGGGAGTTTCAGGCACTGAAGCTTTCTTT
CDR3 protein: CASSLFGRGVSGTEAFF

clone size: -
J gene: TRBJ1-6
V gene: TRBV5-6
D gene: -
CDR3 DNA: TGTGCCAGCAGCCTCGGGGGGGTCAATAATTCACCCCTCCACTTT
CDR3 protein: CASSLGGVNNSPLHF

clone size: few
J gene: TRBJ2-1
V gene: TRBV6-5
D gene: -
CDR3 DNA: TGTGCCAGCAGTTACGTGACAGGAAGTCGGAATGAGCAGTTCTTC
CDR3 protein: CASSYVTGSRNEQFF

clone size: few
J gene: TRBJ2-1
V gene: TRBV7-8
D gene: TRBD1
CDR3 DNA: TGTGCCAGCAGCCGGGACAGGGGGCTTAATGAGCAGTTCTTC
CDR3 protein: CASSRDRGLNEQFF